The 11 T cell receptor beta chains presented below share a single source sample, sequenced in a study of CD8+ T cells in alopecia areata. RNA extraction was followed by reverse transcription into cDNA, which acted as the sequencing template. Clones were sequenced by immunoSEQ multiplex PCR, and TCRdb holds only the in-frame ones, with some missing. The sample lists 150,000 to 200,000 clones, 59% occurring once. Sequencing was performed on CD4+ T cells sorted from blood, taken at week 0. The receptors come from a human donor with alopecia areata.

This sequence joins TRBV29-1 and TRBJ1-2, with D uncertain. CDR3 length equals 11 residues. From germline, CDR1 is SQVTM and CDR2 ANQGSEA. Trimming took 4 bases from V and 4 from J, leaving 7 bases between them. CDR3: CSVAGSYGYTF. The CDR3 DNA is TGCAGCGTTGCGGGGAGCTATGGCTACACCTTC.

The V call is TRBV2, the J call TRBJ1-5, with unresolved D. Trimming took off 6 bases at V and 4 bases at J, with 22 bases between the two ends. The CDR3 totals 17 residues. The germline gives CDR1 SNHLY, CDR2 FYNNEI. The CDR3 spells CASSPLEGLPNNQPQHF. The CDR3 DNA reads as TGTGCCAGCAGCCCCCTGGAGGGCCTGCCAAATAATCAGCCCCAGCATTTT.

For the CDR3, the DNA is TGCGCCAGTGGCCGCTCGGGACAGGGCGAAGGCTACACCTTC. This sequence encodes CASGRSGQGEGYTF. This chain links TRBV5-1 with TRBJ1-2; TRBD1 matches at 9 bases. Losses at the gene ends were 8 bases for V and 8 bases for J; bases not matched to a gene: 13. Germline V gene lookup returns CDR1 SGHRS and CDR2 YFSETQ. The CDR3 runs 14 residues.

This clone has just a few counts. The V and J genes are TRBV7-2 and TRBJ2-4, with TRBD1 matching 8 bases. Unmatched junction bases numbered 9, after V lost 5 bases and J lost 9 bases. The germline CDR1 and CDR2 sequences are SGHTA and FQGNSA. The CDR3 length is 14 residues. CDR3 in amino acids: CASSPGQGSSIQYF. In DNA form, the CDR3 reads TGTGCCAGCAGCCCCGGACAGGGATCAAGCATTCAGTACTTC.

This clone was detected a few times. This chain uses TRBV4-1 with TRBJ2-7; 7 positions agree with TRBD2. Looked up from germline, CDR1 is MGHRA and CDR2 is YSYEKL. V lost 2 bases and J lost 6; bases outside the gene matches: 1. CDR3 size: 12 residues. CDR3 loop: CASSQPGGEQYF. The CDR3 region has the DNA TGCGCCAGCAGCCAACCGGGAGGCGAGCAGTACTTC.

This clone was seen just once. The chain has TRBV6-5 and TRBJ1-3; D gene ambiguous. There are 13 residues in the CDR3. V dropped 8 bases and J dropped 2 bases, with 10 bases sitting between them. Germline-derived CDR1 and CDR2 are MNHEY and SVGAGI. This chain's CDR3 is CASEGGAGNTIYF. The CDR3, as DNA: TGTGCCAGCGAGGGTGGGGCTGGAAACACCATATATTTT.

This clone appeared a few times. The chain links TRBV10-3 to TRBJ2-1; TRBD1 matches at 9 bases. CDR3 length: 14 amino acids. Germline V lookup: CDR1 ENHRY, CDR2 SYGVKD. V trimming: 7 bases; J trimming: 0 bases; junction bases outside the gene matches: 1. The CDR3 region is CAIKTGGSYNEQFF. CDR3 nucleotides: TGTGCCATCAAGACAGGGGGCTCCTACAATGAGCAGTTCTTC.

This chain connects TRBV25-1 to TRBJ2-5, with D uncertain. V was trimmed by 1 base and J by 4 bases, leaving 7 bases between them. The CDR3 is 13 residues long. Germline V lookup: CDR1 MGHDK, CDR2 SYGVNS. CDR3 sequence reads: CASSEWGAETQYF. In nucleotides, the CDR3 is TGTGCCAGCAGTGAATGGGGTGCAGAGACCCAGTACTTC.

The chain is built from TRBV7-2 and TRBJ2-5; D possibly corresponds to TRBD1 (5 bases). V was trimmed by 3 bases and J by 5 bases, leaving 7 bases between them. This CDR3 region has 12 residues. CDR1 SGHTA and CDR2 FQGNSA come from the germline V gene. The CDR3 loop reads CASSFPGETQYF. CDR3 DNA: TGTGCCAGCAGCTTCCCAGGGGAGACCCAGTACTTC.

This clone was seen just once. The CDR3 DNA sequence: TGTGCCAGCAGCTTAGCGTGGACAGGGGACGAGCAGTACTTC. Translated: CASSLAWTGDEQYF. The J gene is TRBJ2-7, the V gene TRBV7-2; 9 bases agree with TRBD1. V was pared by 0 bases and J by 5 bases, with 2 bases of the junction left unmatched. The CDR3 is 14 residues long. Germline V gene sequence: CDR1 SGHTA, CDR2 FQGNSA. Together with reference TRBV7-2 and TRBJ2-7, the CDR3 gives the full variable domain: GAGVSQSPSNKVTEKGKDVELRCDPISGHTALYWYRQSLGQGLEFLIYFQGNSAPDKSGLPSDRFSAERTGGSVSTLTIQRTQQEDSAVYLCASSLAWTGDEQYFGPGTRLTVT.

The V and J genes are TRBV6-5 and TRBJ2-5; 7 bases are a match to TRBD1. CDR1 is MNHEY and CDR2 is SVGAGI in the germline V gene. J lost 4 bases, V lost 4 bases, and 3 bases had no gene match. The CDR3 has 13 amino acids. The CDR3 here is CASSWTGGETQYF. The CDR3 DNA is TGTGCCAGCAGTTGGACAGGAGGAGAGACCCAGTACTTC.